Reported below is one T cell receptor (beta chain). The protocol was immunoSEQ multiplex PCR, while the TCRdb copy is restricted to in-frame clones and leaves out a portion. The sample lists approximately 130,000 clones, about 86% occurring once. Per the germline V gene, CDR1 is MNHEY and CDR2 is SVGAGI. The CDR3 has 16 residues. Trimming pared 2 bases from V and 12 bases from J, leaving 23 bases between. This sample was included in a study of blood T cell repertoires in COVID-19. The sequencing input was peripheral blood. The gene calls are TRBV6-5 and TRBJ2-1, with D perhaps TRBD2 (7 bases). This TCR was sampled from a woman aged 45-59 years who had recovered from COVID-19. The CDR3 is CASSYDPRGGPPAQFF. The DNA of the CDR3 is TGTGCCAGCAGTTACGACCCCCGCGGGGGCCCTCCTGCGCAGTTCTTC.